These 26 T cell receptor beta chains came from one sample sequenced in a study of cytomegalovirus exposure and HLA in healthy donors (dated by TCRdb to the late 2010s). The library was generated by the immunoSEQ multiplex PCR assay. The multiplex PCR relied on a mix of 60 forward primers for TCR Vbeta segments and 13 reverse primers for TCR Jbeta segments. The table was pulled from immuneACCESS by TCRdb, which kept in-frame rearrangements only. Such tables lose some clones; where checked, under half of the loss comes from unresolved V genes, and the rest has no known cause. The sample table records approximately 110,000 clones; more than 65% of these occur just once. The top ten clonotypes cover around 14% of the sample. Material: PBMCs. These TCRs come from a woman between 55 and 75 years old in good health and CMV-seropositive.

This clone was recorded a few times. The rearrangement joins TRBV7-2 to TRBJ2-5, with a weak D call TRBD2 (5 bases). CDR1 is SGHTA and CDR2 is FQGNSA in the germline V gene. V was pared by 5 bases and J by 4 bases, with 11 bases between. This CDR3 region has 13 residues. The CDR3 DNA sequence: TGTGCCAGCAGCCCGATCCGGGGAGAGACCCAGTACTTC. Protein sequence: CASSPIRGETQYF.

The CDR3 DNA is TGCGCCAGCAGGTCCCAGGGGCTTCGGGGGGGAGCTTTCTTT. Its translation is CASRSQGLRGGAFF. The chain carries TRBV5-1 and TRBJ1-1; D perhaps matches TRBD1 (6 bases). Germline-derived CDR1 and CDR2 are SGHRS and YFSETQ. The V gene lost 5 bases and the J gene lost 10 bases, with 21 bases spanning the gap. The CDR3 covers 14 residues.

The chain recombines TRBV15 with TRBJ2-7; 7 bases are shared with TRBD1. The ends lost 5 bases at V and 2 bases at J; junction bases unmatched: 3. Germline CDR1 LNHNV, CDR2 YYDKDF (reference sequence). This CDR3 is 13 amino acids long. DNA of the CDR3: TGTGCCACCAGCTTCGGACAGGCCTACGAGCAGTACTTC. Encoded protein: CATSFGQAYEQYF.

The chain is built from TRBV7-3 and TRBJ1-1; D is ambiguous. Trimming stripped 2 bases from V and 1 base from J, with 8 bases between. Per germline, CDR1 SGHTA and CDR2 FQGTGA. This CDR3 is built from 14 residues. The CDR3 region has the DNA TGTGCCAGCAGCTTAGGGCCGACGAACACTGAAGCTTTCTTT. Translation: CASSLGPTNTEAFF.

This clone appeared a single time. The chain is built from TRBV25-1 and TRBJ2-5; possibly TRBD2 for D (5 bases). The V gene lost 7 bases and the J gene lost 6 bases, with 21 bases spanning the gap. This CDR3 has 15 residues. The V gene's germline CDR1 is MGHDK and CDR2 SYGVNS. DNA of the CDR3: TGTGCCAGCACCCACCCTACCGGGGTAGGGAAGACCCAGTACTTC. It is translated as CASTHPTGVGKTQYF.

The rearrangement uses TRBV5-1 and TRBJ1-1; possible D gene TRBD1, 6 bases. V lost 3 bases and J 0 bases, leaving 9 bases between the germline ends. Germline V gene data show CDR1 as SGHRS and CDR2 as YFSETQ. The CDR3 extends over 14 amino acids. CDR3 in amino acids: CASSSYRVNTEAFF. The DNA of the CDR3 is TGCGCCAGCAGCTCCTACAGGGTGAACACTGAAGCTTTCTTT.

In its sample, this clone was seen once. In the same sample, other DNA sequences code for this CDR3. This rearrangement joins TRBV5-8 to TRBJ1-1; weak D call: TRBD1 (5 bases). The CDR3 has 14 residues. Per the germline V gene, CDR1 is SGHTS and CDR2 is YDEGEE. The ends were cut back, 4 bases at V and 11 bases at J, with 21 bases in the middle. The CDR3 sequence: CASSRGTPVGGAFF. The DNA for the CDR3 is TGTGCCAGCAGCCGTGGGACCCCCGTCGGAGGGGCTTTCTTT.

This chain connects TRBV2 to TRBJ1-4; no definite D call. Trimming removed 4 bases from V and 3 bases from J, with 9 bases in between. CDR1 is SNHLY, CDR2 FYNNEI, per germline. CDR3 length: 14 residues. The CDR3 DNA follows: TGTGCCAGCAGTGTAAGGAGACCTAATGAAAAACTGTTTTTT. Its translation: CASSVRRPNEKLFF.

This clone showed up just a few times. The V and J genes are TRBV11-2 and TRBJ2-5; tentative D call: TRBD2 (5 bases). The CDR3 totals 14 residues. Deletions cut 6 bases from V and 5 bases from J, with 16 bases between. Germline lookup yields CDR1 SGHAT and CDR2 FQNNGV. CDR3: CASSPTLGVETQYF. CDR3 in DNA: TGTGCCAGCAGTCCGACCCTCGGGGTTGAGACCCAGTACTTC.

The chain recombines TRBV5-8 with TRBJ2-7, with TRBD1 as a possible D gene (6 bases). The V gene's germline CDR1 is SGHTS and CDR2 YDEGEE. The germline V and J ends were trimmed by 3 bases and 2 bases, with 15 bases remaining between them. The length of the CDR3 is 15 residues. CDR3 residues: CASSWGRGSPYEQYF. The CDR3, as DNA: TGTGCCAGCAGCTGGGGCAGGGGTTCCCCCTACGAGCAGTACTTC.

The chain carries TRBV6-5 and TRBJ2-2, with D perhaps TRBD1 (7 bases). V lost 0 bases to trimming and J lost 5 bases, with 13 bases between them. This CDR3 contains 16 residues. Germline V gene sequence: CDR1 MNHEY, CDR2 SVGAGI. CDR3 DNA: TGTGCCAGCAGTTACTCAGGGCAGGGGGGTACCGGGGAGCTGTTTTTT. It codes for CASSYSGQGGTGELFF.

The chain couples TRBV2 to TRBJ2-2; 7 bases are shared with TRBD2. The V gene's germline CDR1 is SNHLY and CDR2 FYNNEI. The CDR3 is 13 residues long. The junction had 4 bases not matched to a gene; V was cut back by 6 bases and J by 6 bases. The CDR3 reads CASRWGGAGELFF. The CDR3 nucleotides read TGTGCCAGCAGGTGGGGGGGGGCCGGGGAGCTGTTTTTT.

The chain is built from TRBV18 and TRBJ1-2, with 11 positions matching TRBD1. V shed 6 bases, J shed 9 bases, and the junction held 12 bases outside the gene matches. The CDR3 totals 15 residues. Germline CDR1 KGHSH, CDR2 LQKENI. For the CDR3, the DNA is TGTGCCAGCTCCCCCGGGACAGGGGGGCTAGATCGCTACACCTTC. Its translation: CASSPGTGGLDRYTF.

The genes are TRBV7-8 and TRBJ2-3, with D perhaps TRBD1 (6 bases). Germline V gene lookup returns CDR1 SGHVS and CDR2 FQNEAQ. Between the trimmed V and J ends, which lost 5 bases and 2 bases, there was a span of 17 bases. The CDR3 consists of 16 residues. The CDR3: CASSLRQALTTDTQYF. CDR3 DNA: TGTGCCAGCAGCCTACGACAGGCCCTCACCACAGATACGCAGTATTTT.

The genes are TRBV6-6 and TRBJ2-2; D unresolved. The V end was cut by 6 bases, the J end by 5 bases, with 10 bases between. Germline loops: CDR1 MNHNY, CDR2 SVGAGI (reference sequence). The CDR3 runs 13 residues. The CDR3 DNA reads as TGTGCCAGCAGACTACTCGAGACCGGGGAGCTGTTTTTT. Translation: CASRLLETGELFF.

Note on this clone: Other DNA sequences of this sample code for an identical CDR3. J is TRBJ2-7 and V is TRBV5-1; D remains unclear. V was trimmed by 2 bases and J by 0 bases, leaving 6 bases between them. Germline V gene lookup returns CDR1 SGHRS and CDR2 YFSETQ. The CDR3 spans 13 residues. This chain's CDR3 is CASSFDSSYEQYF. In DNA form, the CDR3 reads TGCGCCAGCAGCTTCGATAGCTCCTACGAGCAGTACTTC. Full variable domain (outside the CDR3, taken from reference TRBV5-1 and TRBJ2-7): KAGVTQTPRYLIKTRGQQVTLSCSPISGHRSVSWYQQTPGQGLQFLFEYFSETQRNKGNFPGRFSGRQFSNSRSEMNVSTLELGDSALYLCASSFDSSYEQYFGPGTRLTVT.

This clone was counted between two and nine times. This rearrangement joins TRBV6-6 to TRBJ1-3; D is uncertain. The CDR3 is made up of 13 amino acids. V was clipped by 6 bases and J by 0 bases, with 6 bases between them. The germline CDR1 and CDR2 sequences are MNHNY and SVGAGI (reference sequence). In DNA form, the CDR3 reads TGTGCCAGCAGCTCTCTCTCTGGAAACACCATATATTTT. It specifies CASSSLSGNTIYF.

The rearrangement joins TRBV7-2 to TRBJ2-7; TRBD1 is a possible D gene (5 bases). Looked up from germline, CDR1 is SGHTA and CDR2 is FQGNSA. V was shortened by 5 bases and J by 6 bases, with 20 bases between the two germline ends. The CDR3 is 15 amino acids. Here the CDR3 DNA reads TGTGCCAGCAGCCAAATGGCCGACAGCCGATCCGAGCAGTACTTC. Protein: CASSQMADSRSEQYF.

The chain uses TRBV10-1 and TRBJ2-2; D is possibly TRBD1 (6 bases). The CDR3 spans 16 residues. The germline gives CDR1 WNHNN, CDR2 SYGVQD (reference sequence). The V and J ends lost 7 bases and 2 bases respectively, with 17 bases between them. CDR3 nucleotides: TGCGCCAGCAATAAACCGGGACAAACTAACACCGGGGAGCTGTTTTTT. Protein product: CASNKPGQTNTGELFF.

The CDR3 bases are TGTGCCAGCTCCTTCAGTGGCAATGAGCAGTTCTTC. This encodes CASSFSGNEQFF. The rearrangement uses TRBV18 and TRBJ2-1; D not certain. CDR1 is KGHSH, CDR2 LQKENI, per germline. This CDR3 contains 12 residues. V lost 6 bases and J 6 bases, leaving 9 bases between the germline ends.

The rearrangement joins TRBV5-6 to TRBJ1-6, with D hard to call. V lost 1 base and J 9 bases, leaving 11 bases between the germline ends. This CDR3 is built from 14 residues. CDR1 SGHDT and CDR2 YYEEEE come from the germline V gene. CDR3 region: CASSLWPSGSPLHF. CDR3 in DNA: TGTGCCAGCAGCTTGTGGCCGTCGGGTTCACCCCTCCACTTT.

This clone came up a few times. The rearrangement joins TRBV6-5 to TRBJ1-5, with 7 bases identical to TRBD1. Unmatched junction bases numbered 4, after V lost 2 bases and J lost 3 bases. The length of the CDR3 is 15 residues. From germline, CDR1 is MNHEY and CDR2 SVGAGI. CDR3 protein: CASSYRQGPNQPQHF. The CDR3 DNA reads as TGTGCCAGCAGTTACCGACAGGGCCCCAATCAGCCCCAGCATTTT.

There are a few counts of this clone. The V and J genes are TRBV4-3 and TRBJ1-4; D is possibly TRBD1 (5 bases). The CDR3 is 16 residues long. Germline CDR1 reads LGHNA; CDR2 reads YSLEER. Deletions cut 4 bases from V and 5 bases from J, with 17 bases between. The CDR3 DNA sequence: TGCGCCAGCAGCCGGGTCTGGGACTCACAAAATGAAAAACTGTTTTTT. Amino acid sequence: CASSRVWDSQNEKLFF.

The table lists this clone with a few counts. The V call is TRBV11-2, the J call TRBJ2-7; D is perhaps TRBD2 (6 bases). V lost 4 bases and J lost 3, with 13 bases in between. The germline V gene has CDR1 SGHAT and CDR2 FQNNGV. The CDR3 covers 14 residues. The CDR3 loop reads CASSSTNGGYEQYF. The CDR3 nucleotides read TGTGCCAGCAGCTCGACCAACGGGGGCTACGAGCAGTACTTC.

The chain has TRBV5-8 and TRBJ2-1; 9 nucleotides match TRBD2. CDR1 is SGHTS and CDR2 is YDEGEE in the germline V gene. V lost 0 bases and J lost 3; bases outside the gene matches: 4. This CDR3 is 16 amino acids long. The CDR3 region is CASSLEGSGGYNEQFF. The CDR3 DNA follows: TGTGCCAGCAGCTTGGAAGGTAGCGGGGGCTACAATGAGCAGTTCTTC.

The V call is TRBV7-2, the J call TRBJ2-3; 11 bases are shared with TRBD2. The germline CDR1 and CDR2 sequences are SGHTA and FQGNSA. V trimming: 1 base; J trimming: 0 bases; junction bases outside the gene matches: 3. The CDR3 totals 17 residues. As DNA, the CDR3 is TGTGCCAGCAGCTTAGGTCTAGCGGGGGGTAGCACAGATACGCAGTATTTT. It is translated as CASSLGLAGGSTDTQYF.